Sequencing of this T cell receptor beta chain was carried out in a study of T cells in Graves' hyperthyroidism and ophthalmopathy. Study outcomes and limitations: Expanded thyroid clonotypes (above 0.001) were mostly also found in blood. From stable hyperthyroidism, ophthalmopathy was set apart by a 13 V-J model.

RNA transcripts gave rise to amplified TCR beta CDR3 regions. Initially, a first-round RT-PCR of the TCR CDR3 employed the HTBI primer set. TCRdb reprocessed the multiplex PCR reads via MiXCR and lists one record per CDR3 protein. The repertoire holds hundreds of thousands of distinct CDR3 sequences, over 40% seen once, with under 8% in the top ten. Per the germline V gene, CDR1 is SQVTM and CDR2 is ANQGSEA. The V end was cut by 7 bases, the J end by 6 bases, with 9 bases between. The CDR3 spans 10 residues. A note on this clonotype: The antigen remains undetermined.

This clonotype was obtained from an adult man with Graves' disease, either hyperthyroidism or ophthalmopathy (not recorded which). Sequenced material: peripheral blood or thyroid tissue (not recorded which). V is TRBV29-1 and J is TRBJ1-1; no clear D gene. CDR3: CSGNNPEAFF. The CDR3 region has the DNA TGCAGCGGTAACAACCCTGAAGCTTTCTTT.